The entry that follows covers one T cell receptor (beta chain) sequence. Its antigen is currently unknown. The study subjected TCRalpha and TCRbeta cDNA to two nested PCRs of approximately 16 and 9 cycles. TCRdb derives one entry per CDR3 protein from the 5' RACE reads, leaving out DNA. The sample includes roughly 160,000 distinct CDR3 sequences. The CDR3 has 15 residues. This record comes from a study of monozygotic twins with inflammatory bowel disease. Findings of the study overall: With others, IBD patients shared fewer clonotypes than healthy twins did, especially with disease activity. Telling different T cell subtypes apart from each other was not possible.

The receptor was derived from a human donor with ulcerative colitis or Crohn's disease, or a healthy co-twin of an affected twin (not recorded which). The rearrangement joins TRBV12-3 or TRBV12-4 to TRBJ2-3; TCRdb names TRBD1, which stays unverified in the absence of DNA. Specimen: blood. CDR3 residues: CASSFQGRIADTQYF.